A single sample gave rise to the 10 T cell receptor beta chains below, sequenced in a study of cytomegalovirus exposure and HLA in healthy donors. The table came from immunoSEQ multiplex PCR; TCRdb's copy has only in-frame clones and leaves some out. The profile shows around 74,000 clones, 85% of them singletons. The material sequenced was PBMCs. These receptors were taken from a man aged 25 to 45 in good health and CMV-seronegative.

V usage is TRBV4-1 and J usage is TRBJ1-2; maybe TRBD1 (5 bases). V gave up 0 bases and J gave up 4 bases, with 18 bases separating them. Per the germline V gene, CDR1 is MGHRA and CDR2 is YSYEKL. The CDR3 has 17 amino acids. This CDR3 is CASSQDFVGARSYGYTF. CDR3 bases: TGCGCCAGCAGCCAAGATTTCGTTGGGGCGCGGAGCTATGGCTACACCTTC.

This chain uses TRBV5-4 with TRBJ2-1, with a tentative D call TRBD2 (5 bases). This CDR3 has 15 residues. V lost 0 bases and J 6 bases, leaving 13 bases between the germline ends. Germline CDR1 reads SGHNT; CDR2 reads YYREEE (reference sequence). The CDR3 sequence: CASSLGAQAGNEQFF. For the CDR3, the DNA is TGTGCCAGCAGCTTGGGAGCCCAGGCGGGCAATGAGCAGTTCTTC.

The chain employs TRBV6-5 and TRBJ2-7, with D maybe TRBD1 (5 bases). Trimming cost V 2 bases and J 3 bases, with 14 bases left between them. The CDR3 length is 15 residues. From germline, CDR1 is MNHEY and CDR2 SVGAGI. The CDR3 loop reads CASSYRQGLVYEQYF. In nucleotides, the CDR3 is TGTGCCAGCAGTTACCGGCAGGGCTTGGTCTACGAGCAGTACTTC.

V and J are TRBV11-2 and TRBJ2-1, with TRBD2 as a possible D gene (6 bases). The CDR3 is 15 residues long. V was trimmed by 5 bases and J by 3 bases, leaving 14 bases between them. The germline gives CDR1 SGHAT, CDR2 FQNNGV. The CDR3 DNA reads TGTGCCAGCAGCCCACATCGGGAGAGCTACAATGAGCAGTTCTTC. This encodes CASSPHRESYNEQFF.

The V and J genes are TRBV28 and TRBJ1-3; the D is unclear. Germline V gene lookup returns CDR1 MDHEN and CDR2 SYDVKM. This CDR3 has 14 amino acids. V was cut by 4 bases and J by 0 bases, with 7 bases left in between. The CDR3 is CASSSLSSGNTIYF. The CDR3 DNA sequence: TGTGCCAGCAGTTCACTGAGCTCTGGAAACACCATATATTTT.

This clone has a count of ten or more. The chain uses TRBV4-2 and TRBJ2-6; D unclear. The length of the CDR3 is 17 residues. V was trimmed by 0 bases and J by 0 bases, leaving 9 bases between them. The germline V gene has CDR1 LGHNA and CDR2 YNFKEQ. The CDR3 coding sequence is TGTGCCAGCAGCCAAGAACACAGTGTCTCTGGGGCCAACGTCCTGACTTTC. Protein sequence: CASSQEHSVSGANVLTF.

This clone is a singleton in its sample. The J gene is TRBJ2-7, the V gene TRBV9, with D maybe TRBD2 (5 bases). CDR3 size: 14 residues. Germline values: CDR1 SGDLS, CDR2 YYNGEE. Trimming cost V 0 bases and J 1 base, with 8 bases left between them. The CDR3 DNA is TGTGCCAGCAGCGTAGGAGGGCAGTCCTACGAGCAGTACTTC. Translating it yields CASSVGGQSYEQYF.

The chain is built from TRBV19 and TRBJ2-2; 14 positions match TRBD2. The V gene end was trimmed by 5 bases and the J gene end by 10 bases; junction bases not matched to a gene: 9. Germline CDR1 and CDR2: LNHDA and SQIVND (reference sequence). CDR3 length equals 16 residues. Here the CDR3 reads CASSLGTSGRMVELFF. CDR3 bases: TGTGCCAGTAGTCTCGGGACTAGCGGGAGAATGGTGGAGCTGTTTTTT.

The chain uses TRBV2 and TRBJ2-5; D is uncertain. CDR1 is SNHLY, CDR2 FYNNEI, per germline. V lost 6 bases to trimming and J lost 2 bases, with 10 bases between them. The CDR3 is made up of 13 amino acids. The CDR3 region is CASRTDSQETQYF. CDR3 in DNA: TGTGCCAGCAGAACTGACTCGCAAGAGACCCAGTACTTC.

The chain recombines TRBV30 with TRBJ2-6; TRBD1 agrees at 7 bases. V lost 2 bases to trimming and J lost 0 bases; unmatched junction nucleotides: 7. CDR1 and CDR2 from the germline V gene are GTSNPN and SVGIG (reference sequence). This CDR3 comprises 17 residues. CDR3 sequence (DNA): TGTGCCTGGAGTTTGACAGGGCAAAACTCTGGGGCCAACGTCCTGACTTTC. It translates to CAWSLTGQNSGANVLTF.